This paragraph covers one T cell receptor beta chain sequence. Produced via immunoSEQ multiplex PCR; TCRdb's table is partial and in-frame only. Of 450,000 to 500,000 clones in the sample, around 80% were seen once. This record belongs to a study of shared clonotypes between healthy human individuals. CDR1 GTSNPN and CDR2 SVGIG come from the germline V gene (reference sequence). The germline V and J ends were trimmed by 8 bases and 3 bases, with 16 bases remaining between them. The CDR3 has 14 amino acids. This TCR was recovered from a woman aged 40 to 50 in good health. Some clones in this sample may be carry-over from other donors' samples. The chain has TRBV30 and TRBJ2-2, with D possibly TRBD1 on 6 matching bases. Sequenced sample: PBMCs. CDR3 loop: CAHKGGVDTGELFF. DNA of the CDR3: TGTGCCCACAAAGGGGGAGTTGACACCGGGGAGCTGTTTTTT.